This T cell receptor beta chain was captured by sequencing in a study of OX40 agonist ivuxolimab in advanced cancers. Study-level background: The diagnoses of dose-escalation patients were hepatocellular carcinoma, melanoma, renal cell or head and neck cancer. Patients were 82.7% male with ages roughly 20 to 90, mean 60.

Measured with immunoSEQ multiplex PCR; TCRdb has only the in-frame clones, and not every one. The table lists about 32,000 clones, approximately 90% of them singletons. Germline CDR1 MNHNY, CDR2 SVGAGI (reference sequence). The CDR3 extends over 14 amino acids. Deletions cut 2 bases from V and 2 bases from J, with 10 bases between. V gene TRBV6-6 combines with J gene TRBJ2-7; no clear D. Sample: CD4+ or CD8+ T cells sorted from blood, taken in a trial of the OX40 agonist ivuxolimab. The clonotype comes from an adult with an advanced solid tumor such as melanoma, head and neck, liver or kidney cancer. CDR3 sequence: CASSYKSFAYEQYF. CDR3 in DNA: TGTGCCAGCAGTTACAAGAGTTTTGCCTACGAGCAGTACTTC.